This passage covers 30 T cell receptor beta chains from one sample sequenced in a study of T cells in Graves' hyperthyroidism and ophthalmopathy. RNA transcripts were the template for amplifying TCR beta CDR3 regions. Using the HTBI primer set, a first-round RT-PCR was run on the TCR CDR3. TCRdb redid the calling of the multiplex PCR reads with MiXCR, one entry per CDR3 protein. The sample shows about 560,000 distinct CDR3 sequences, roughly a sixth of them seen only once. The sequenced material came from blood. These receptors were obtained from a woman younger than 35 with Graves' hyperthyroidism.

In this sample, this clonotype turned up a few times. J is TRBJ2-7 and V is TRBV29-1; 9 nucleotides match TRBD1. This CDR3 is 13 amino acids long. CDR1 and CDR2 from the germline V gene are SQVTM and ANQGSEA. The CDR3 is CMPHRDRVCEQYF. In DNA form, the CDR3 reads TGCATGCCGCACCGGGACAGGGTGTGCGAGCAGTACTTC.

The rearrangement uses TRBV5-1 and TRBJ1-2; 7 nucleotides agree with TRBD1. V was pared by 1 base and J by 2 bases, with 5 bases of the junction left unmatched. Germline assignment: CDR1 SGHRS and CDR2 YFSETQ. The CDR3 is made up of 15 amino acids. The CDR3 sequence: CASSLIGGRNYGYTF. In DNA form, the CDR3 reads TGCGCCAGCAGCTTGATAGGGGGCAGAAACTATGGCTACACCTTC.

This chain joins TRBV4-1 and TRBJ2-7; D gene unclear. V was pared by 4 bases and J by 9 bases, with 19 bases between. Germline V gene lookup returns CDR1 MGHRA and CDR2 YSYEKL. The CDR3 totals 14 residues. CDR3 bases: TGCGCCAGCAGCCTTGGCGATACGCTCCGAGGGCAGTACTTC. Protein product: CASSLGDTLRGQYF.

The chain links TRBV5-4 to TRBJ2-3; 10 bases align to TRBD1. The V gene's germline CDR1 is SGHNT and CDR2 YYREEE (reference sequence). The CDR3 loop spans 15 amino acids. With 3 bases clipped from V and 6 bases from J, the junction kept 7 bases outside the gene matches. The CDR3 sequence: CASSSWGTGDDTQYF. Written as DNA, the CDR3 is TGTGCCAGCAGCTCCTGGGGGACAGGGGACGATACGCAGTATTTT.

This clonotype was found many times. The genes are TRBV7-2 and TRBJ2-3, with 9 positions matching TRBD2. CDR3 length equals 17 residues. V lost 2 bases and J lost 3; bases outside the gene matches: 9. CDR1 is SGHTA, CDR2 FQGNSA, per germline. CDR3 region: CASSLRGSGSPTDTQYF. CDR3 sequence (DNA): TGTGCCAGCAGCTTAAGGGGTAGCGGGAGTCCTACAGATACGCAGTATTTT.

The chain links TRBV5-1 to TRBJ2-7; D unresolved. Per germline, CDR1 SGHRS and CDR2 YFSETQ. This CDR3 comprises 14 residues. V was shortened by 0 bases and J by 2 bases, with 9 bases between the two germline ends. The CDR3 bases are TGCGCCAGCAGCTTGGTTTCAGAGGCCTACGAGCAGTACTTC. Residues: CASSLVSEAYEQYF. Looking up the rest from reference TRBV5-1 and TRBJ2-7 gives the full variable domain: KAGVTQTPRYLIKTRGQQVTLSCSPISGHRSVSWYQQTPGQGLQFLFEYFSETQRNKGNFPGRFSGRQFSNSRSEMNVSTLELGDSALYLCASSLVSEAYEQYFGPGTRLTVT.

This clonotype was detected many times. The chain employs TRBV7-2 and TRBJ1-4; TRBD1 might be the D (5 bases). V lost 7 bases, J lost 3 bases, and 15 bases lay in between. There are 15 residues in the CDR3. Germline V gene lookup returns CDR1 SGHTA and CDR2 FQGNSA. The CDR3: CASTQWGGANEKLFF. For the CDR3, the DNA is TGTGCCAGCACCCAGTGGGGGGGGGCTAATGAAAAACTGTTTTTT.

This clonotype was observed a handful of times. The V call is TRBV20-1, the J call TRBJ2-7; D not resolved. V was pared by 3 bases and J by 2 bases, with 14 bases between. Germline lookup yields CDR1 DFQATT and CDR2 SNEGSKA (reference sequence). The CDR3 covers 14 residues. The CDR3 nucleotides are TGCAGTGCTAGCGGTCCCCCAGCAACCTACGAGCAGTACTTC. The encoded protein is CSASGPPATYEQYF.

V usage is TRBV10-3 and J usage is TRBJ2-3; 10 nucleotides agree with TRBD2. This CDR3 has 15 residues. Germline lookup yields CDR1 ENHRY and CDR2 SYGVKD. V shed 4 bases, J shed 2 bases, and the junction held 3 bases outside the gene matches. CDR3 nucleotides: TGTGCCATCAGTGTAACTAGCGGGGACACAGATACGCAGTATTTT. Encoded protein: CAISVTSGDTDTQYF.

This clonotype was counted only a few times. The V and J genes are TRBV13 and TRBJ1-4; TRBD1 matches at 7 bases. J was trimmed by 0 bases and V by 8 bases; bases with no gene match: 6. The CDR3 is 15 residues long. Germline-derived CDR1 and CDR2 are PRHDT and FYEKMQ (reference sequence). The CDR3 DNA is TGTGCCAGCCGGACAGGAGCCTCAACTAATGAAAAACTGTTTTTT. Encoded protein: CASRTGASTNEKLFF.

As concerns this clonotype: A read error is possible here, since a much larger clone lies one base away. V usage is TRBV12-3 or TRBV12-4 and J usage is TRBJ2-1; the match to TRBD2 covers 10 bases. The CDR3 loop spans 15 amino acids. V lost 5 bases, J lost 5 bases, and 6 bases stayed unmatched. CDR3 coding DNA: TGTGCCAGCAGTATTACTAGCGGGATGAACAATGAGCAGTTCTTC. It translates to CASSITSGMNNEQFF.

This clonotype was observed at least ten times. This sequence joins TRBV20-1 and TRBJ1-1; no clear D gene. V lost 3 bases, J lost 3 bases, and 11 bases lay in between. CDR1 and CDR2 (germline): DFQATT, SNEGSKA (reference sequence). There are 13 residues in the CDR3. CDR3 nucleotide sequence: TGCAGTGCTAGGTGGGTTAAGGACACTGAAGCTTTCTTT. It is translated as CSARWVKDTEAFF.

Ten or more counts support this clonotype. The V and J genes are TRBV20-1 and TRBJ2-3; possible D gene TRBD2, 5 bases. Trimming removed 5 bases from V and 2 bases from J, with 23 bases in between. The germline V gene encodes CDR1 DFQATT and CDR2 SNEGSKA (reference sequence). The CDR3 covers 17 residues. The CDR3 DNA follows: TGCAGTGCTGCCCTGCCACTAGGCCTTCCACTCACAGATACGCAGTATTTT. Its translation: CSAALPLGLPLTDTQYF.

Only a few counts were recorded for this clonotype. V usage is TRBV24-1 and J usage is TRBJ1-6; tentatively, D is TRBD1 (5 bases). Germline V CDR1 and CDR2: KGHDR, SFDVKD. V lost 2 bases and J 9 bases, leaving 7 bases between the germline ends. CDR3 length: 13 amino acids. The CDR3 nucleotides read TGTGCCACCAGTGATTCCCAGGGTTCACCCCTCCACTTT. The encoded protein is CATSDSQGSPLHF.

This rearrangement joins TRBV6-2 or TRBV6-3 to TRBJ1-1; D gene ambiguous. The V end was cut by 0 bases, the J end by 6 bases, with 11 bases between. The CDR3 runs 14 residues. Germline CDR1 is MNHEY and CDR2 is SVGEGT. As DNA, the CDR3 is TGTGCCAGCAGTTACTCGGCCGGGGTCGCTGAAGCTTTCTTT. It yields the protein CASSYSAGVAEAFF.

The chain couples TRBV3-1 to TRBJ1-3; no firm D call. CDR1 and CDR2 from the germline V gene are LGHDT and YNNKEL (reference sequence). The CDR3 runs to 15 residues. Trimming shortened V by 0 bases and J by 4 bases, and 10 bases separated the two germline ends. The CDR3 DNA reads TGTGCCAGCAGCCAAGATCTTAGTGTAGGAAACACCATATATTTT. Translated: CASSQDLSVGNTIYF.

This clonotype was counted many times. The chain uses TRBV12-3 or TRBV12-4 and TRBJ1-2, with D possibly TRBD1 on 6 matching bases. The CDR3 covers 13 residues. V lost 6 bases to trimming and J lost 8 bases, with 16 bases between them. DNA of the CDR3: TGTGCCAGCAGCCATGGGGGGCCTGGCGGCTACACCTTC. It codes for CASSHGGPGGYTF.

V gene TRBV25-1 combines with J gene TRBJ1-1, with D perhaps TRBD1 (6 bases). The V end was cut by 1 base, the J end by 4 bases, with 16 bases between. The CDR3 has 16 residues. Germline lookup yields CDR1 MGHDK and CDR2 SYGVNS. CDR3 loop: CASSESTGSIGTEAFF. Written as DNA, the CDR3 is TGTGCCAGCAGTGAATCAACAGGGTCGATTGGCACTGAAGCTTTCTTT.

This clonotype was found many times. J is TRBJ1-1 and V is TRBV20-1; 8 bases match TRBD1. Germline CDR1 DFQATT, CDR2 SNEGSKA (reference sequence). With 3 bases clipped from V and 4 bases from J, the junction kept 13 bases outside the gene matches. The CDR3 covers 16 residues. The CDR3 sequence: CSARDPAGGWSTEAFF. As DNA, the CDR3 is TGCAGTGCTAGGGACCCCGCAGGGGGCTGGTCCACTGAAGCTTTCTTT.

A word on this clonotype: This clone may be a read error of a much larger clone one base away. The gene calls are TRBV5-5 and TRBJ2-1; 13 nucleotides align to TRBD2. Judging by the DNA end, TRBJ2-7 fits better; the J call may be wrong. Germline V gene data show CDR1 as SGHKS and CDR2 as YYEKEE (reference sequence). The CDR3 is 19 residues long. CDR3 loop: CASSSPGLAGSFAYNEQYF. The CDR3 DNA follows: TGTGCCAGCAGCTCACCGGGACTAGCGGGAAGTTTTGCCTACAATGAGCAGTACTTC.

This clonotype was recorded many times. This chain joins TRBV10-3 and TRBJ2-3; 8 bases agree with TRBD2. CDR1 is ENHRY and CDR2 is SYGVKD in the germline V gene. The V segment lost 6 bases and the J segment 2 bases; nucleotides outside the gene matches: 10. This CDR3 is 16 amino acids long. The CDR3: CAISRRGGSSTDTQYF. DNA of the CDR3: TGTGCCATCAGCCGCCGGGGGGGCAGTTCCACAGATACGCAGTATTTT.

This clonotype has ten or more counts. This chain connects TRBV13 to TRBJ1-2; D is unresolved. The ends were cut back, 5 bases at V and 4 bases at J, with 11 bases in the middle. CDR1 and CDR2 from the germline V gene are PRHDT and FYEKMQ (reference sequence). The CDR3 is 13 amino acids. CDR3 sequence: CASSPRGGYGYTF. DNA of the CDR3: TGTGCCAGCAGCCCCCGAGGAGGCTATGGCTACACCTTC.

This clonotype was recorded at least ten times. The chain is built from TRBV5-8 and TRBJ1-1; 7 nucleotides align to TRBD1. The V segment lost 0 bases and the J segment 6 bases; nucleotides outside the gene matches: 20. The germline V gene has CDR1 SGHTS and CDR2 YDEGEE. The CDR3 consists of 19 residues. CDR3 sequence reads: CASSLVFASQHHRGPEAFF. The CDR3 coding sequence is TGTGCCAGCAGCTTGGTGTTCGCGTCCCAGCACCACAGGGGCCCTGAAGCTTTCTTT. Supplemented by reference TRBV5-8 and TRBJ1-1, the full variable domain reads EAGVTQSPTHLIKTRGQQATLRCSPISGHTSVYWYQQALGLGLQFLLWYDEGEERNRGNFPPRFSGRQFPNYSSELNVNALELEDSALYLCASSLVFASQHHRGPEAFFGQGTRLTVV.

Written as DNA, the CDR3 is TGTGCCAGCAGTCAACGACAGGGAGTTCAGCCCCAGCATTTT. Its protein is CASSQRQGVQPQHF. The V and J genes are TRBV27 and TRBJ1-5; TRBD1 matches 7 bases. V lost 5 bases, J lost 6 bases, and 7 bases stayed unmatched. CDR3 length: 14 amino acids. The germline gives CDR1 MNHEY, CDR2 SMNVEV (reference sequence).

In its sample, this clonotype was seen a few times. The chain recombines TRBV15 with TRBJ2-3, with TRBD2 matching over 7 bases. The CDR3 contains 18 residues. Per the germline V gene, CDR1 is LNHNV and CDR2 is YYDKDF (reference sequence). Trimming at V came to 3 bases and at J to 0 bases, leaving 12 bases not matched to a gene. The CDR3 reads CATSRHTLADTSTDTQYF. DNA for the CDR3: TGTGCCACCAGCAGGCATACTCTAGCGGATACTAGCACAGATACGCAGTATTTT.

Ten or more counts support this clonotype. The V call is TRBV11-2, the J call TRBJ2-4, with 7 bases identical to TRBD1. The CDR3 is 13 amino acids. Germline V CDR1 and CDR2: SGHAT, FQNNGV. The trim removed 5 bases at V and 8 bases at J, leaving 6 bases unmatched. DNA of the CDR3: TGTGCCAGCAGCCCGACAGGGTCGGACATTCAGTACTTC. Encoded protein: CASSPTGSDIQYF.

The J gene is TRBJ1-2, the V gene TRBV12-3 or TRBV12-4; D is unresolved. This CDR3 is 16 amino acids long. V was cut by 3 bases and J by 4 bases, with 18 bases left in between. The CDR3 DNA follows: TGTGCCAGCAGTTTTTCTCTTTCGGGGTCTGGCTATGGCTACACCTTC. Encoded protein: CASSFSLSGSGYGYTF.

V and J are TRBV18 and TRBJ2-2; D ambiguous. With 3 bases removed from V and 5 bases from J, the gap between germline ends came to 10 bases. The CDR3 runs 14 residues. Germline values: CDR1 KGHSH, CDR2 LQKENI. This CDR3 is CASSPPRRTGELFF. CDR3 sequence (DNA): TGTGCCAGCTCACCCCCTAGGCGGACCGGGGAGCTGTTTTTT.

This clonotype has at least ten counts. CDR3 sequence (DNA): TGCAGCGTTGAAGATCCTCTTTATCCGAACGAGCAGTACTTC. It specifies CSVEDPLYPNEQYF. V and J are TRBV29-1 and TRBJ2-7; D is undetermined. Germline V gene data show CDR1 as SQVTM and CDR2 as ANQGSEA. CDR3 length: 14 residues. V was shortened by 0 bases and J by 5 bases, with 14 bases between the two germline ends.

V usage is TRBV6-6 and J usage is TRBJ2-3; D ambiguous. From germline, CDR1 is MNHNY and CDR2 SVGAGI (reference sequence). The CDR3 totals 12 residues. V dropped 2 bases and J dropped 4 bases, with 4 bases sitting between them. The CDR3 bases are TGTGCCAGCAGTTACCTCGCAGATACGCAGTATTTT. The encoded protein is CASSYLADTQYF.